These 16 T cell receptor beta chains were sequenced from one sample in a study of blood T cell repertoires in COVID-19. Method: immunoSEQ multiplex PCR; TCRdb's copy keeps in-frame clones and lacks some. The sample shows 150,000 to 200,000 clones, approximately 95% of them seen only once. The sample was peripheral blood. The receptors were sampled from a woman in her sixties or seventies with COVID-19, enrolled during active disease.

The chain joins TRBV5-1 to TRBJ1-3; 8 nucleotides agree with TRBD1. The trim removed 2 bases at V and 0 bases at J, leaving 13 bases unmatched. Germline CDR1 reads SGHRS; CDR2 reads YFSETQ. CDR3 size: 19 residues. The CDR3 loop is CASSLQGTGALYSGNTIYF. The CDR3 DNA reads TGCGCCAGCAGCTTACAGGGGACAGGAGCACTCTACTCTGGAAACACCATATATTTT. Based on the CDR3 plus reference TRBV5-1 and TRBJ1-3, the full variable domain is KAGVTQTPRYLIKTRGQQVTLSCSPISGHRSVSWYQQTPGQGLQFLFEYFSETQRNKGNFPGRFSGRQFSNSRSEMNVSTLELGDSALYLCASSLQGTGALYSGNTIYFGEGSWLTVV.

The chain recombines TRBV27 with TRBJ1-5; 8 nucleotides agree with TRBD1. The CDR3 extends over 12 amino acids. Per the germline V gene, CDR1 is MNHEY and CDR2 is SMNVEV (reference sequence). The junction had 2 bases not matched to a gene; V was cut back by 6 bases and J by 7 bases. CDR3: CASRTGEQPQHF. The CDR3 region has the DNA TGTGCCAGCAGGACAGGGGAACAGCCCCAGCATTTT.

The chain couples TRBV19 to TRBJ2-1; D is possibly TRBD1 (5 bases). From germline, CDR1 is LNHDA and CDR2 SQIVND (reference sequence). The V end lost 10 bases, the J end lost 1 base, and 8 bases lay between the germline ends. The CDR3 extends over 12 amino acids. The chain's CDR3 is CAISGSYNEQFF. The CDR3 nucleotides read TGTGCCATCTCAGGGTCCTACAATGAGCAGTTCTTC. The full variable domain, rest sourced from reference TRBV19 and TRBJ2-1, is DGGITQSPKYLFRKEGQNVTLSCEQNLNHDAMYWYRQDPGQGLRLIYYSQIVNDFQKGDIAEGYSVSREKKESFPLTVTSAQKNPTAFYLCAISGSYNEQFFGPGTRLTVL.

This chain connects TRBV5-1 to TRBJ2-7; 7 bases line up with TRBD1. The CDR3 spans 15 residues. Germline CDR1 reads SGHRS; CDR2 reads YFSETQ. V dropped 3 bases and J dropped 1; count of bases not matched to a gene: 7. CDR3 coding DNA: TGCGCCAGCAGCTCCCGACAGGGAAGGTCCTACGAGCAGTACTTC. Amino acid sequence: CASSSRQGRSYEQYF.

J is TRBJ2-2 and V is TRBV19; TRBD1 agrees at 7 bases. Germline assignment: CDR1 LNHDA and CDR2 SQIVND (reference sequence). The V and J ends lost 3 bases and 5 bases, in that order; junction bases with no gene match: 3. The CDR3 is 14 amino acids. CDR3 region: CASSIDRVTGELFF. The CDR3 DNA is TGTGCCAGTAGTATCGACAGGGTGACCGGGGAGCTGTTTTTT.

The chain joins TRBV5-1 to TRBJ2-7; tentatively, D is TRBD1 (6 bases). V was shortened by 6 bases and J by 5 bases, with 12 bases between the two germline ends. In germline, CDR1 is SGHRS, CDR2 YFSETQ. The CDR3 length is 12 residues. The CDR3 loop is CASTSPGDEQYF. DNA of the CDR3: TGCGCCAGCACATCACCAGGGGACGAGCAGTACTTC.

This chain links TRBV19 with TRBJ1-5; TRBD1 agrees at 10 bases. V lost 3 bases and J lost 6; bases outside the gene matches: 2. CDR1 is LNHDA and CDR2 is SQIVND in the germline V gene (reference sequence). The CDR3 is 14 amino acids. The CDR3 DNA reads as TGTGCCAGTAGTATCGGACAGGGGGGTCAGCCCCAGCATTTT. Protein: CASSIGQGGQPQHF.

This clone has just one count. V is TRBV19 and J is TRBJ2-6, with 11 positions matching TRBD1. Germline CDR1 reads LNHDA; CDR2 reads SQIVND (reference sequence). V shed 6 bases and J 0 bases; nucleotides not matched to a gene: 4. CDR3 length equals 17 residues. In DNA, the CDR3 is TGTGCCAGTAGGTCCGGGACAGGGGGCTCTGGGGCCAACGTCCTGACTTTC. Translating gives CASRSGTGGSGANVLTF.

The rearrangement joins TRBV5-8 to TRBJ1-2, with 8 bases identical to TRBD1. This CDR3 is built from 15 residues. The germline V gene has CDR1 SGHTS and CDR2 YDEGEE. V gave up 2 bases and J gave up 2 bases; unmatched junction bases: 5. The DNA of the CDR3 is TGTGCCAGCAGCTTCCGGGACAGGTGGAACTATGGCTACACCTTC. This translates into CASSFRDRWNYGYTF. Full variable domain (rest looked up from reference TRBV5-8 and TRBJ1-2): EAGVTQSPTHLIKTRGQQATLRCSPISGHTSVYWYQQALGLGLQFLLWYDEGEERNRGNFPPRFSGRQFPNYSSELNVNALELEDSALYLCASSFRDRWNYGYTFGSGTRLTVV.

Concerning this clone: It is unclear where the CDR3 begins or ends on the DNA, so no DNA is shown, and the CDR3 is as TCRdb lists it. The rearrangement joins TRBV5-6 to TRBJ1-5; the table's D call, TRBD1, was not checked against the DNA. Looked up from germline, CDR1 is SGHDT and CDR2 is YYEEEE. The CDR3 is 14 residues long, ends included. The CDR3 reads CASSFGPGNQPQHF.

The chain is built from TRBV5-1 and TRBJ1-1, with TRBD1 identical over 9 bases. Trimming cost V 0 bases and J 5 bases; bases outside gene matches: 2. The CDR3 consists of 14 residues. CDR1 SGHRS and CDR2 YFSETQ come from the germline V gene. In nucleotides, the CDR3 is TGCGCCAGCAGCTTGGACAGGGGGCAGACTGAAGCTTTCTTT. This translates into CASSLDRGQTEAFF. Full variable domain (missing parts from reference TRBV5-1 and TRBJ1-1): KAGVTQTPRYLIKTRGQQVTLSCSPISGHRSVSWYQQTPGQGLQFLFEYFSETQRNKGNFPGRFSGRQFSNSRSEMNVSTLELGDSALYLCASSLDRGQTEAFFGQGTRLTVV.

The rearrangement links TRBV5-1 to TRBJ1-1; the match to TRBD1 covers 9 bases. The length of the CDR3 is 14 residues. Germline-derived CDR1 and CDR2 are SGHRS and YFSETQ. Unmatched junction bases numbered 5, after V lost 4 bases and J lost 4 bases. The CDR3 DNA follows: TGCGCCAGCAGCCCTCAGGACAGGGGCACTGAAGCTTTCTTT. It encodes CASSPQDRGTEAFF. Variable domain in full (rest from reference TRBV5-1 and TRBJ1-1): KAGVTQTPRYLIKTRGQQVTLSCSPISGHRSVSWYQQTPGQGLQFLFEYFSETQRNKGNFPGRFSGRQFSNSRSEMNVSTLELGDSALYLCASSPQDRGTEAFFGQGTRLTVV.

V usage is TRBV6-6 and J usage is TRBJ1-4, with a weak D call TRBD1 (6 bases). The CDR3 extends over 14 amino acids. Between the trimmed V and J ends, which lost 2 bases and 5 bases, there was a span of 9 bases. Germline values: CDR1 MNHNY, CDR2 SVGAGI (reference sequence). The CDR3 reads CASSYGTSNEKLFF. CDR3 bases: TGTGCCAGCAGTTACGGGACAAGCAATGAAAAACTGTTTTTT.

This clone appeared a single time. This sequence joins TRBV30 and TRBJ1-5, with 10 bases identical to TRBD1. Trimming at V came to 2 bases and at J to 6 bases, leaving 10 bases not matched to a gene. CDR1 is GTSNPN, CDR2 SVGIG, per germline (reference sequence). The CDR3 runs to 16 residues. Written as DNA, the CDR3 is TGTGCCTGGAGTCCGCCTTGGACAGGGGGATTTCAGCCCCAGCATTTT. It specifies CAWSPPWTGGFQPQHF.

V usage is TRBV2 and J usage is TRBJ1-5; 8 bases align to TRBD1. The junction had 3 bases not matched to a gene; V was cut back by 8 bases and J by 3 bases. Per the germline V gene, CDR1 is SNHLY and CDR2 is FYNNEI. CDR3 size: 13 residues. The CDR3 spells CASRTGFNQPQHF. DNA of the CDR3: TGTGCCAGCCGGACAGGGTTCAATCAGCCCCAGCATTTT.

The rearrangement uses TRBV9 and TRBJ1-4; 8 bases align to TRBD1. Germline CDR1 and CDR2: SGDLS and YYNGEE. V shed 0 bases and J 7 bases; nucleotides not matched to a gene: 5. The length of the CDR3 is 15 residues. CDR3 region: CASSVGGQAFEKLFF. The CDR3 bases are TGTGCCAGCAGCGTAGGGGGACAGGCTTTTGAAAAACTGTTTTTT. The complete variable domain, with remaining parts taken from reference TRBV9 and TRBJ1-4, reads DSGVTQTPKHLITATGQRVTLRCSPRSGDLSVYWYQQSLDQGLQFLIQYYNGEERAKGNILERFSAQQFPDLHSELNLSSLELGDSALYFCASSVGGQAFEKLFFGSGTQLSVL.